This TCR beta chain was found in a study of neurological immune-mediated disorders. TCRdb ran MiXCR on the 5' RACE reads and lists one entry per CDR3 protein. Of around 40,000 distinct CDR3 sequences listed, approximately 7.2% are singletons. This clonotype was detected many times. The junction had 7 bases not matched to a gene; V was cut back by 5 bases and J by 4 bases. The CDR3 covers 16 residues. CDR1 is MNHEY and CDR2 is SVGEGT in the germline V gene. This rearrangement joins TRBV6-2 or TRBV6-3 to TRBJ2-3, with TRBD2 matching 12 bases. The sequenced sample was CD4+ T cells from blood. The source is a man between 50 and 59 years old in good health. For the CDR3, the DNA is TGTGCCAGCAGTAAAGGACTAGCGGGAATCTCAGATACGCAGTATTTT. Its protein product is CASSKGLAGISDTQYF.